The present T cell receptor (beta chain) was sequenced within a study of vaccination and CD4 T cells after COVID-19. Overall study context: Stimulation of cells relied on overlapping spike peptides derived from SARS-CoV-2, HCoV-NL63, HCoV-OC43 and HCoV-229E.

Sequencing of the DNA from cultured CD4+ T cells was carried out with the Oncomine TCR Beta short-read assay. It was cultured CD4+ T cells from which genomic DNA was extracted. Via MiXCR, TCRdb re-called the PCR reads, giving one row per CDR3 protein. This table holds 9,000 to 15,000 distinct CDR3 sequences, 45% to 55% found once. Noted treatment: roughly 10-day PBMC culture with coronavirus spike peptide pools or control peptides (ViraFEST assay). Deletions cut 0 bases from V and 8 bases from J, with 14 bases between. The CDR3 is 15 residues long. Germline-derived CDR1 and CDR2 are SGHVS and FQNEAQ. This clonotype was observed once. Its target is unknown.

This sequence originates from a human donor who had recovered from COVID-19. This rearrangement joins TRBV7-8 to TRBJ1-3; D unresolved. Sequenced input: CD4+ T cells from blood, cultured in vitro. The CDR3 protein is CASSLAVGRTDTIYF. Written as DNA, the CDR3 is TGTGCCAGCAGCTTAGCAGTAGGTAGAACGGACACCATATATTTT.